This T cell receptor beta chain comes out of a study of control samples from healthy donors and cancer patients. The CDR3 sequence is 14 residues long. The germline CDR1 and CDR2 sequences are MNHEY and SMNVEV (reference sequence). Trimming shortened V by 1 base and J by 11 bases, and 12 bases separated the two germline ends. This table comes from immunoSEQ multiplex PCR, and its TCRdb copy is limited to in-frame clones, with some not included. The table for this sample gives fewer than 200,000 clones. The rearrangement links TRBV27 to TRBJ1-6; D is unclear. The receptor was isolated from a woman aged 30 to 39 in good health. The sample comprised blood. In DNA form, the CDR3 reads TGTGCCAGCAGTTTATTGGATTCGTATGCACCCCTCCACTTT. Protein: CASSLLDSYAPLHF.